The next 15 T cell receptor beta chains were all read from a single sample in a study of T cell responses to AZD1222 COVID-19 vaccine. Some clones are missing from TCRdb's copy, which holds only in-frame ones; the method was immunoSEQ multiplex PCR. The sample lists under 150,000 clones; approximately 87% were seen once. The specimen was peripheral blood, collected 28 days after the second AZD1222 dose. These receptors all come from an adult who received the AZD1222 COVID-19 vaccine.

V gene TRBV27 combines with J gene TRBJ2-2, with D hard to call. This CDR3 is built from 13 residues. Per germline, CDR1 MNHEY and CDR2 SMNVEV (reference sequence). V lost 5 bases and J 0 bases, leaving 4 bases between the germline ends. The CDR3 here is CASSPSNTGELFF. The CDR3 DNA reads TGTGCCAGCAGTCCCTCGAACACCGGGGAGCTGTTTTTT.

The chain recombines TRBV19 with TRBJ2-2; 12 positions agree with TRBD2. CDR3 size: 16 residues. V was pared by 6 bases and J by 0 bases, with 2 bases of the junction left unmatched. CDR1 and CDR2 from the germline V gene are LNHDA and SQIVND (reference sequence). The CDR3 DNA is TGTGCCAGTAGGCGGACTAGCGGGACGAACACCGGGGAGCTGTTTTTT. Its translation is CASRRTSGTNTGELFF.

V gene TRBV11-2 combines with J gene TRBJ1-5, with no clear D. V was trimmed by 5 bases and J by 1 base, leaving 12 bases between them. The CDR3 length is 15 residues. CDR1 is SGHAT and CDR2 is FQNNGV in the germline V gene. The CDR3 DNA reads TGTGCCAGCAGCCCAGATCCGGTGAGCAATCAGCCCCAGCATTTT. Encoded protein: CASSPDPVSNQPQHF. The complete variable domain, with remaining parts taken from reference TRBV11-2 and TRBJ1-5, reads EAGVAQSPRYKIIEKRQSVAFWCNPISGHATLYWYQQILGQGPKLLIQFQNNGVVDDSQLPKDRFSAERLKGVDSTLKIQPAKLEDSAVYLCASSPDPVSNQPQHFGDGTRLSIL.

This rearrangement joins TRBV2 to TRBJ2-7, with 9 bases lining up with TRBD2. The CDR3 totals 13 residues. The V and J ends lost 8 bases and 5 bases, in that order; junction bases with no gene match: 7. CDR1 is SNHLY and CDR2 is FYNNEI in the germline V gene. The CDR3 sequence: CASGRLAGNEQYF. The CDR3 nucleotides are TGTGCCAGCGGCCGGCTAGCGGGGAACGAGCAGTACTTC.

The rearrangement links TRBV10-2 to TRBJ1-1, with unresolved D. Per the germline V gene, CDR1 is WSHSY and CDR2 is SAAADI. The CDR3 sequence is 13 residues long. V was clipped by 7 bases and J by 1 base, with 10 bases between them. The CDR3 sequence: CASTIKGNTEAFF. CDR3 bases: TGCGCCAGCACCATCAAGGGGAACACTGAAGCTTTCTTT.

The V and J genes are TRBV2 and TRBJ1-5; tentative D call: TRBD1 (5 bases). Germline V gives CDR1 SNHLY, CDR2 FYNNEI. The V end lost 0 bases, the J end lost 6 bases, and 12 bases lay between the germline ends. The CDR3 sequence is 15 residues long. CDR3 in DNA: TGTGCCAGCAGTGAAGCGGGCAGGGAGGCTCAGCCCCAGCATTTT. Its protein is CASSEAGREAQPQHF.

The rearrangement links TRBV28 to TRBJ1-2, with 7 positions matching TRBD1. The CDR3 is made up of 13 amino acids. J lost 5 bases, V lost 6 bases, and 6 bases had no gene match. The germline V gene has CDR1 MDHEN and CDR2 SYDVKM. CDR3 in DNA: TGTGCCAGCAGAAATGACAGGGTTTATGGCTACACCTTC. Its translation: CASRNDRVYGYTF.

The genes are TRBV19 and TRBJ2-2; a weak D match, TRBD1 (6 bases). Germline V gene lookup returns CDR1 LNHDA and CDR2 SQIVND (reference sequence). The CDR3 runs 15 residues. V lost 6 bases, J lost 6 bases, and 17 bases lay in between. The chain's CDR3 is CASRLVQGRAGELFF. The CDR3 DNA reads TGTGCCAGTAGATTAGTCCAGGGGCGGGCCGGGGAGCTGTTTTTT.

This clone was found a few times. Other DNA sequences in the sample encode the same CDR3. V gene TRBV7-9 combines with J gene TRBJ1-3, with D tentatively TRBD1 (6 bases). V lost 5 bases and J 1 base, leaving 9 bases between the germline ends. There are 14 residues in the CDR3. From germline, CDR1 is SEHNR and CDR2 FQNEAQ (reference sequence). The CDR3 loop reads CASSPRGSGNTIYF. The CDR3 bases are TGTGCCAGCAGCCCCAGGGGTTCTGGAAACACCATATATTTT.

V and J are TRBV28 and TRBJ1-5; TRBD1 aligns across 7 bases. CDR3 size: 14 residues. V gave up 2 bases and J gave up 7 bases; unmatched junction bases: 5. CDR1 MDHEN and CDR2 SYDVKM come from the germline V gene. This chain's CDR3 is CASSLERGQQPQHF. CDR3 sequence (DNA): TGTGCCAGCAGTTTAGAAAGGGGGCAACAGCCCCAGCATTTT. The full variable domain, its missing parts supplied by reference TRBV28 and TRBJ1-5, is DVKVTQSSRYLVKRTGEKVFLECVQDMDHENMFWYRQDPGLGLRLIYFSYDVKMKEKGDIPEGYSVSREKKERFSLILESASTNQTSMYLCASSLERGQQPQHFGDGTRLSIL.

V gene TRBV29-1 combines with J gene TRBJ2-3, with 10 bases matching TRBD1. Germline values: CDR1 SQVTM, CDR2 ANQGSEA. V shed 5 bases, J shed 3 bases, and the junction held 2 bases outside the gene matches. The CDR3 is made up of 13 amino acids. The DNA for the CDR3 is TGCAGCGTTTTGGACAGGGGGACAGATACGCAGTATTTT. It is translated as CSVLDRGTDTQYF.

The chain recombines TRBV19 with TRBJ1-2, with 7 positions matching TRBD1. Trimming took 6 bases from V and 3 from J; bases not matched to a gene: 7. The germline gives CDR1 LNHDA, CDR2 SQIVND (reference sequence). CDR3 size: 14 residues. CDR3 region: CASSATGVDYGYTF. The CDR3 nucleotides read TGTGCCAGTAGCGCAACAGGGGTTGACTATGGCTACACCTTC.

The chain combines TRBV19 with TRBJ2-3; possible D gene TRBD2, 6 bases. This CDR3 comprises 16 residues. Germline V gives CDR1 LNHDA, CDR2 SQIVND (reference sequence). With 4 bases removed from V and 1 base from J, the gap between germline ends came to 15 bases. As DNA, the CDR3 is TGTGCCAGTAGTAGCCGGGCGGGGATCGGCACAGATACGCAGTATTTT. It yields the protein CASSSRAGIGTDTQYF.

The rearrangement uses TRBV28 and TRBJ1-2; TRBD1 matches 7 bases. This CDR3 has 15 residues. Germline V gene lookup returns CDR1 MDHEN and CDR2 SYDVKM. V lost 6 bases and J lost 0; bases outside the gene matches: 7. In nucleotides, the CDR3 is TGTGCCAGCAGACATGCGGGACAGACTAACTATGGCTACACCTTC. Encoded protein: CASRHAGQTNYGYTF.

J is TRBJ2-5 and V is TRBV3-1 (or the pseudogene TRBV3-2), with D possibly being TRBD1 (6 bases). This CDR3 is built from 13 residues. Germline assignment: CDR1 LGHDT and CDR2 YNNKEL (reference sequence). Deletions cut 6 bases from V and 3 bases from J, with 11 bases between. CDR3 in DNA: TGTGCCAGCAGTCTACAGGGAGAAGAGACCCAGTACTTC. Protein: CASSLQGEETQYF.